This T cell receptor beta chain appears in the sequencing data of a study of kidney transplant recipient with SARS-CoV-2 infection. Each CDR3 protein is one row after TCRdb ran MiXCR on the reads. Of some 220,000 distinct CDR3 sequences in the sample, 29% were seen once. This clonotype was recorded at least ten times. The CDR3 has 14 residues. The V gene lost 5 bases and the J gene lost 0 bases, with 11 bases spanning the gap. The V gene's germline CDR1 is SGHDN and CDR2 FVKESK. This TCR was recovered from a male patient aged 25-45 years who had COVID-19 and was a kidney transplant recipient. Part of the T cell pool may stem from the graft donor. This specimen was a blood sample, taken at baseline and on day 111 from a kidney transplant recipient. V is TRBV14 and J is TRBJ2-7; D unresolved. The CDR3 spells CASSSVLFSYEQYF. The CDR3 nucleotides are TGTGCCAGCAGCTCGGTTCTCTTCTCCTACGAGCAGTACTTC.